The sequence of this T cell receptor (beta chain) was determined in a study of blood T cell repertoires in COVID-19. Whole-study context: Samples representing acute and convalescent COVID-19 were sourced from the United States, Italy and Spain. T cells, B-cell-depleted T cells, or PBMCs supplied cDNA or gDNA.

Germline lookup yields CDR1 LNHDA and CDR2 SQIVND (reference sequence). Trimming took off 5 bases at V and 0 bases at J, with 23 bases between the two ends. The CDR3 loop spans 19 amino acids. Original data processing: The assay estimated nucleated cells by amplifying reference gene primers. Data came from immunoSEQ multiplex PCR; TCRdb stores just in-frame clones and leaves some out. The V and J calls and clone size are taken from that table; D and trimming were inferred from the DNA. The data contain about 190,000 clones, around 90% of them singletons. The chain links TRBV19 to TRBJ1-5; D not resolved. This receptor was obtained from a middle-aged man with acute or convalescent COVID-19. Sequences were obtained from peripheral blood. CDR3 loop: CASSLIHLNGANSNQPQHF. CDR3 DNA sequence: TGTGCCAGTAGTCTCATCCACCTAAATGGAGCAAATAGCAATCAGCCCCAGCATTTT.